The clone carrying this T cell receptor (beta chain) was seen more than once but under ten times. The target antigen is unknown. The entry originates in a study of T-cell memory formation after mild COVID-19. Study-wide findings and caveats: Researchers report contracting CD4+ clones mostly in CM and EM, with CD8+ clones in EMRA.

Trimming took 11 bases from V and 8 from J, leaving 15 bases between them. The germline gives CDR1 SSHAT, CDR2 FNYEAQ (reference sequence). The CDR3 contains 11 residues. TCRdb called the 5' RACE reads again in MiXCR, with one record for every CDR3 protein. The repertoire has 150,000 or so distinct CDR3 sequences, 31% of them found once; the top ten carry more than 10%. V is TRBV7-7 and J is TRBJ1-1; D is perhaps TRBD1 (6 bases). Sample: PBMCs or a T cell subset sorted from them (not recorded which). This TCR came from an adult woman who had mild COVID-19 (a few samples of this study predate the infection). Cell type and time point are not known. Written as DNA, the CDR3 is TGTGCCGTGACCCGGGGGGCGGAAGCTTTCTTT. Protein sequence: CAVTRGAEAFF.